This T cell receptor beta chain was recorded in a study of CD8+ T cells in alopecia areata. On this clone itself: Antigen: not known.

Findings of the study overall: Links between baseline CD8+ expansion and response need larger treated cohorts. Compared with normal scalp, lesional scalp had higher clonality and more expanded CD8+ clones. Patients shared TCRs less clearly than mice did, possibly owing to HLA.

As to treatment: oral pan-JAK inhibitor, 5-10 mg twice daily. Extraction and reverse transcription of RNA yielded cDNA as the sequencing template. Method: immunoSEQ multiplex PCR; TCRdb's copy keeps in-frame clones and lacks some. Seen here are some 170,000 clones, 50% to 65% observed once, and the top ten hold 10% to 12%. Specimen: CD8+ T cells sorted from blood, collected at week 24, from a patient treated with tofacitinib. The source of this sequence is a human donor with alopecia areata.

The CDR3 region is CASSSGTGIYEQYF. CDR3 nucleotides: TGTGCCAGCAGTTCCGGGACAGGTATTTACGAGCAGTACTTC. J is TRBJ2-7 and V is TRBV9; 8 bases are a match to TRBD1. Germline V gene data show CDR1 as SGDLS and CDR2 as YYNGEE. This CDR3 has 14 residues. The V and J ends lost 5 bases and 4 bases, in that order; junction bases with no gene match: 8. Full variable domain (outside the CDR3, taken from reference TRBV9 and TRBJ2-7): DSGVTQTPKHLITATGQRVTLRCSPRSGDLSVYWYQQSLDQGLQFLIQYYNGEERAKGNILERFSAQQFPDLHSELNLSSLELGDSALYFCASSSGTGIYEQYFGPGTRLTVT.